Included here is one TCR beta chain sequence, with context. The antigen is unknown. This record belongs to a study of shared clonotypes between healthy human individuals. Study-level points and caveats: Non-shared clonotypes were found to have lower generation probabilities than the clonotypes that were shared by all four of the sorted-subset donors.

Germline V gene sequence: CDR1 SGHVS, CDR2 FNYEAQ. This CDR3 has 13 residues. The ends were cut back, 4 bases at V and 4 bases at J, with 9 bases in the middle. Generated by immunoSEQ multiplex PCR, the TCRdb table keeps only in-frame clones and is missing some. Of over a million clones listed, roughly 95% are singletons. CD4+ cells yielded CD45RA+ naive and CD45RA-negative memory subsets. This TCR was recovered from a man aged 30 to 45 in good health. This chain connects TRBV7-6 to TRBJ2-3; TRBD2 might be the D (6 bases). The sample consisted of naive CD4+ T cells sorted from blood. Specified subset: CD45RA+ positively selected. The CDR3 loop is CASSSGSPDTQYF. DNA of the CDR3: TGTGCCAGCAGCTCCGGGAGCCCAGATACGCAGTATTTT.